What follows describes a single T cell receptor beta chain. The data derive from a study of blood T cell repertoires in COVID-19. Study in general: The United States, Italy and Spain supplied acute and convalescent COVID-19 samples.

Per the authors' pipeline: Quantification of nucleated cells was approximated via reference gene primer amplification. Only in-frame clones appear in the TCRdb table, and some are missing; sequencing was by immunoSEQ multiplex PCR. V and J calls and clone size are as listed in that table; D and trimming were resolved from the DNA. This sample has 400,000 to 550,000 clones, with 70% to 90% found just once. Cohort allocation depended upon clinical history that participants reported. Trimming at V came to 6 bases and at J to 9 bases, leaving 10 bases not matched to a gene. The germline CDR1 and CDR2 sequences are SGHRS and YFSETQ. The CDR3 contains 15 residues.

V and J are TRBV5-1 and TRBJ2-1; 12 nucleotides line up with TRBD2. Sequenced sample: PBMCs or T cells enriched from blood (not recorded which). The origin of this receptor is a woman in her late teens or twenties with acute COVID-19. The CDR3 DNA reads TGCGCCAGCATCCCCGGGACTAGCGGGTATGGTGAGCAGTTCTTC. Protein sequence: CASIPGTSGYGEQFF. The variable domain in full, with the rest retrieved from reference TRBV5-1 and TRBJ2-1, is KAGVTQTPRYLIKTRGQQVTLSCSPISGHRSVSWYQQTPGQGLQFLFEYFSETQRNKGNFPGRFSGRQFSNSRSEMNVSTLELGDSALYLCASIPGTSGYGEQFFGPGTRLTVL.